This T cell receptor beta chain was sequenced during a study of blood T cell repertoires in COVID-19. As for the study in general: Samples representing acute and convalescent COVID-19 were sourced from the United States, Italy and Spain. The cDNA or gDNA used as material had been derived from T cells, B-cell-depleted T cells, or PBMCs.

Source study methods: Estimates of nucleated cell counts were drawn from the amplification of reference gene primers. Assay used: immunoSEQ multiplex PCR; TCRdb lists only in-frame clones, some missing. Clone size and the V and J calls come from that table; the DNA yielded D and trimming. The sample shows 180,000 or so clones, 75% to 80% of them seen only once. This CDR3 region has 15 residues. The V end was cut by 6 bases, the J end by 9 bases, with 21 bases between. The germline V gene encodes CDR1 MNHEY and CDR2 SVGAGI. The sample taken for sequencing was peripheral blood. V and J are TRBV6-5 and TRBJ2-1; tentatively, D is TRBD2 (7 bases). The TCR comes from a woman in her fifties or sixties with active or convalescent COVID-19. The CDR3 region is CASSRRGAGASEQFF. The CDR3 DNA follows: TGTGCCAGCAGCCGACGGGGGGCGGGAGCAAGTGAGCAGTTCTTC.